Described below is a single T cell receptor (beta chain) sequence and its context. This sample is part of a study of blood T cell repertoires in COVID-19. Per the germline V gene, CDR1 is SGHRS and CDR2 is YFSETQ. The CDR3 is made up of 15 amino acids. Trimming removed 4 bases at V and 4 bases at J, with 18 bases between. Libraries were prepared by immunoSEQ multiplex PCR; TCRdb keeps only in-frame clonotypes and omits some of them. This table has a few hundred thousand clones, 70% to 90% appearing once. The chain recombines TRBV5-1 with TRBJ2-7; tentatively, D is TRBD2 (5 bases). The sample taken for sequencing was PBMCs or T cells enriched from blood (not recorded which). This clonotype was obtained from a woman aged 45-60 years who had recovered from COVID-19. This CDR3 reads CASSPTTRGGYEQYF. The CDR3 DNA is TGCGCCAGCAGCCCCACCACAAGAGGAGGATACGAGCAGTACTTC.